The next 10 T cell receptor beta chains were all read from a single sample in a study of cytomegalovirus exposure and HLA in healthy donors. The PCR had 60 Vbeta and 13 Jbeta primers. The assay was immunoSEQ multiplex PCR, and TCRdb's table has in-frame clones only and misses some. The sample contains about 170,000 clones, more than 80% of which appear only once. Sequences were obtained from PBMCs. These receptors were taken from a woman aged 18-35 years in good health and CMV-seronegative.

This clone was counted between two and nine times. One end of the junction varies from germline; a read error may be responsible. CDR3 loop: CASSYRESYEQYF. As DNA, the CDR3 is TGTGCTAGCAGCTACAGAGAGTCCTACGAGCAGTACTTC. The rearrangement uses TRBV7-7 and TRBJ2-7, with D uncertain. Germline CDR1 reads SSHAT; CDR2 reads FNYEAQ (reference sequence). The CDR3 spans 13 residues.

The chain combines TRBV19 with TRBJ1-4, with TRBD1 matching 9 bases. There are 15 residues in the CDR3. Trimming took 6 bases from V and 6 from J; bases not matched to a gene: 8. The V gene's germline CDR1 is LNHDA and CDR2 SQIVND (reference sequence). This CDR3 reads CASRTPNRGHEKLFF. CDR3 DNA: TGTGCCAGTAGGACCCCGAACAGGGGGCATGAAAAACTGTTTTTT.

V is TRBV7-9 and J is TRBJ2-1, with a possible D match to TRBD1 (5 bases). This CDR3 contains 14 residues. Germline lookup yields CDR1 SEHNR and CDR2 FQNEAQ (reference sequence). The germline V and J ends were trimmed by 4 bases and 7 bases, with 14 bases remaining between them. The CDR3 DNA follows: TGTGCCAGCAGCTCCCCCCTGGACACGAATGAGCAGTTCTTC. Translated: CASSSPLDTNEQFF. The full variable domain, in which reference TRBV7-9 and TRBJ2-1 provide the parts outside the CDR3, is DTGVSQNPRHKITKRGQNVTFRCDPISEHNRLYWYRQTLGQGPEFLTYFQNEAQLEKSRLLSDRFSAERPKGSFSTLEIQRTEQGDSAMYLCASSSPLDTNEQFFGPGTRLTVL.

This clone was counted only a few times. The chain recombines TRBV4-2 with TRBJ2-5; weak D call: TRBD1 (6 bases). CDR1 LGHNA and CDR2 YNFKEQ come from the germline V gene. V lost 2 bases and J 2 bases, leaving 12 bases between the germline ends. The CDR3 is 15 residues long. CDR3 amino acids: CASSQHGQLQETQYF. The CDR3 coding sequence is TGTGCCAGCAGCCAACACGGACAGTTGCAAGAGACCCAGTACTTC.

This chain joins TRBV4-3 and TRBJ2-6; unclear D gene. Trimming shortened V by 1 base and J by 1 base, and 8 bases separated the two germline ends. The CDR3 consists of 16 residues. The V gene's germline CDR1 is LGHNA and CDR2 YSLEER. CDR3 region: CASSQGLGSGANVLTF. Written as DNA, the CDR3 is TGCGCCAGCAGCCAAGGACTTGGTTCTGGGGCCAACGTCCTGACTTTC.

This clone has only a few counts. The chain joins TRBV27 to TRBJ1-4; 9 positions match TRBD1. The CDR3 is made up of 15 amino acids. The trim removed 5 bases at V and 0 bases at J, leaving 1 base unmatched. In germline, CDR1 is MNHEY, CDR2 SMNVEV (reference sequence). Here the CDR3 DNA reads TGTGCCAGCAGTAGGACAGGGGCAACTAATGAAAAACTGTTTTTT. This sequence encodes CASSRTGATNEKLFF.

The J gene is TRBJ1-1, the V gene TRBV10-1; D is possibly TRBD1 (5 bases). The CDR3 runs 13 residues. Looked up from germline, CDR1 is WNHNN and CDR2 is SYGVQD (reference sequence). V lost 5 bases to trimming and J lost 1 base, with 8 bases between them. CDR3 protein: CASSKTGNTEAFF. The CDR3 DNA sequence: TGCGCCAGCAGTAAAACAGGGAACACTGAAGCTTTCTTT.

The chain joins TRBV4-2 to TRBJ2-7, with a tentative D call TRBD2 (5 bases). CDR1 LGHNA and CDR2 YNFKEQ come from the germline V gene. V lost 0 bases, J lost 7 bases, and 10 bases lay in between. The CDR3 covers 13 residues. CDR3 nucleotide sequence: TGTGCCAGCAGCCAAGATAGCGAGGGTGAGCAGTACTTC. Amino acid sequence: CASSQDSEGEQYF.

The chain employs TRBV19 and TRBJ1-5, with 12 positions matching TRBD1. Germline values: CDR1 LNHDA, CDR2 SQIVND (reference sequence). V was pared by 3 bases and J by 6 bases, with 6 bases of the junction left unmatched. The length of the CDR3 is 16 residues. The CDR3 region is CASSITGTGGTQPQHF. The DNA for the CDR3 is TGTGCCAGTAGTATCACCGGGACAGGGGGCACTCAGCCCCAGCATTTT.

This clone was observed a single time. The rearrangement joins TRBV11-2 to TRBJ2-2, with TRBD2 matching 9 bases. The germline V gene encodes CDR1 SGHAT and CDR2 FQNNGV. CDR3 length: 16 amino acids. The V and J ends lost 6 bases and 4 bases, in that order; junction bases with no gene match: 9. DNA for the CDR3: TGTGCCAGCAGATCACCAGCGGGAGGTGGCACCGGGGAGCTGTTTTTT. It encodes CASRSPAGGGTGELFF.